This T cell receptor (beta chain) was recovered during a study of T-cell reconstitution after alpha-beta-depleted transplantation in children. A library of TCRbeta sequences, prepared with unique molecular identifiers, was generated. TCRdb re-called the PCR reads through MiXCR, storing one row per CDR3 protein. The data contain around 200,000 distinct CDR3 sequences, approximately 7% of them seen just once; the ten biggest clones take up roughly 3%. The V end was cut by 4 bases, the J end by 8 bases, with 12 bases between. Germline CDR1 is SNHLY and CDR2 is FYNNEI. There are 13 residues in the CDR3. This clonotype was detected many times.

The receptor's source is a human donor who donated a stem cell graft to a child with Wiskott-Aldrich syndrome. V is TRBV2 and J is TRBJ1-5, with D uncertain. The sequencing here drew on PBMCs from the stem cell graft donor, taken from the stem cell graft. This CDR3 reads CASSGPLHEPQHF. The CDR3 bases are TGTGCCAGCAGTGGCCCCCTCCATGAGCCCCAGCATTTT. Supplemented by reference TRBV2 and TRBJ1-5, the full variable domain reads EPEVTQTPSHQVTQMGQEVILRCVPISNHLYFYWYRQILGQKVEFLVSFYNNEISEKSEIFDDQFSVERPDGSNFTLKIRSTKLEDSAMYFCASSGPLHEPQHFGDGTRLSIL.